Listed here are 10 T cell receptor beta chains from one sample, sequenced in a study of blood T cell repertoires in COVID-19. Sequencing used immunoSEQ multiplex PCR; TCRdb keeps in-frame clones, though not all of them. The table shows 250,000 to 350,000 clones, with about 88% occurring only once. The specimen was peripheral blood. The receptors were gathered from a woman between 65 and 79 years old with COVID-19, enrolled during active disease.

The chain recombines TRBV30 with TRBJ2-1; TRBD2 matches 10 bases. The CDR3 is made up of 17 amino acids. Germline V gene lookup returns CDR1 GTSNPN and CDR2 SVGIG (reference sequence). V trimming: 8 bases; J trimming: 5 bases; junction bases outside the gene matches: 18. The DNA of the CDR3 is TGTGCCGGAAGCGGGGGGGGCAGAGTTCGTTGGGACAATGAGCAGTTCTTC. Residues: CAGSGGGRVRWDNEQFF.

This clone was counted once. The chain uses TRBV7-9 and TRBJ1-6; perhaps TRBD1 as D (5 bases). With 4 bases removed from V and 5 bases from J, the gap between germline ends came to 12 bases. The CDR3 totals 15 residues. Per germline, CDR1 SEHNR and CDR2 FQNEAQ (reference sequence). The CDR3 DNA follows: TGTGCCAGCAGCTCCCCCGGGGGGAATAATTCACCCCTCCACTTT. Its translation: CASSSPGGNNSPLHF.

The genes are TRBV27 and TRBJ1-6; D unresolved. V was cut by 2 bases and J by 0 bases, with 11 bases left in between. CDR1 is MNHEY and CDR2 is SMNVEV in the germline V gene (reference sequence). This CDR3 has 17 amino acids. The CDR3 region is CASSLARVSSYNSPLHF. The CDR3, as DNA: TGTGCCAGCAGTTTAGCTCGGGTGAGCTCCTATAATTCACCCCTCCACTTT.

This clone came up once. V and J are TRBV15 and TRBJ2-2; 10 nucleotides match TRBD2. Looked up from germline, CDR1 is LNHNV and CDR2 is YYDKDF (reference sequence). The junction had 2 bases not matched to a gene; V was cut back by 0 bases and J by 4 bases. The CDR3 is made up of 16 amino acids. CDR3 sequence: CATSRDLAGVTGELFF. The DNA of the CDR3 is TGTGCCACCAGCAGAGATCTAGCGGGGGTCACCGGGGAGCTGTTTTTT.

The chain has TRBV9 and TRBJ2-1; TRBD1 matches at 8 bases. The CDR3 sequence is 14 residues long. CDR1 is SGDLS, CDR2 YYNGEE, per germline. V was clipped by 4 bases and J by 7 bases; unmatched bases: 7. The CDR3 DNA reads as TGTGCCAGCAGCCCCCGGACAGGGCTTAATGAGCAGTTCTTC. Protein sequence: CASSPRTGLNEQFF. Variable domain in full (rest from reference TRBV9 and TRBJ2-1): DSGVTQTPKHLITATGQRVTLRCSPRSGDLSVYWYQQSLDQGLQFLIQYYNGEERAKGNILERFSAQQFPDLHSELNLSSLELGDSALYFCASSPRTGLNEQFFGPGTRLTVL.

This clone was seen a handful of times. The chain uses TRBV5-1 and TRBJ1-1; 7 positions agree with TRBD1. CDR3 length equals 14 residues. Unmatched junction bases numbered 4, after V lost 4 bases and J lost 1 base. Germline lookup yields CDR1 SGHRS and CDR2 YFSETQ. The CDR3: CASSPRTGNTEAFF. The CDR3 nucleotides read TGCGCCAGCAGCCCCCGGACAGGGAACACTGAAGCTTTCTTT.

The J gene is TRBJ1-3, the V gene TRBV15, with D perhaps TRBD1 (5 bases). The CDR3 has 16 amino acids. Trimming pared 6 bases from V and 0 bases from J, leaving 15 bases between. Per the germline V gene, CDR1 is LNHNV and CDR2 is YYDKDF (reference sequence). In DNA, the CDR3 is TGTGCCACCAGTCGAGAGTCGGGGGGCTCTGGAAACACCATATATTTT. Its translation: CATSRESGGSGNTIYF.

The CDR3 loop is CASSTPGQHYGYTF. DNA for the CDR3: TGTGCCAGCAGCACACCGGGACAGCACTATGGCTACACCTTC. The rearrangement uses TRBV7-2 and TRBJ1-2; 7 bases are shared with TRBD1. The CDR3 extends over 14 amino acids. J lost 3 bases, V lost 5 bases, and 6 bases had no gene match. Looked up from germline, CDR1 is SGHTA and CDR2 is FQGNSA.

The chain links TRBV18 to TRBJ2-2; a possible D gene is TRBD1 (6 bases). CDR3 length equals 16 residues. V was cut by 5 bases and J by 5 bases, with 18 bases left in between. Germline V CDR1 and CDR2: KGHSH, LQKENI. In nucleotides, the CDR3 is TGTGCCAGCTCAAGTCCTGGGGGCTTGGATACCGGGGAGCTGTTTTTT. As protein: CASSSPGGLDTGELFF.

This clone was counted only a few times. The chain is built from TRBV6-4 and TRBJ1-2; weak D call: TRBD1 (6 bases). The CDR3 loop spans 13 amino acids. Germline V gene lookup returns CDR1 MRHNA and CDR2 SNTAGT. Trimming shortened V by 6 bases and J by 6 bases, and 14 bases separated the two germline ends. The CDR3 sequence: CASRESGTNGYTF. The CDR3 region has the DNA TGTGCCAGCAGGGAGTCCGGGACAAATGGCTACACCTTC.